The 24 T cell receptor beta chains reported below all come from one sample, sequenced in a study of OX40 agonist ivuxolimab in advanced cancers. The protocol was immunoSEQ multiplex PCR, while the TCRdb copy is restricted to in-frame clones and leaves out a portion. Of over 40,000 clones listed, around 87% are singletons. The specimen was CD4+ or CD8+ T cells sorted from blood, collected in a trial of the OX40 agonist ivuxolimab. Receptors were obtained from an adult with an advanced solid tumor such as melanoma, head and neck, liver or kidney cancer.

Only a few counts were recorded for this clone. The chain combines TRBV28 with TRBJ1-6, with a tentative D call TRBD1 (6 bases). V shed 5 bases and J shed 8 bases, with 13 bases lying between them. The CDR3 contains 14 residues. Germline V gives CDR1 MDHEN, CDR2 SYDVKM. The CDR3 here is CASSLFRGDSPLHF. CDR3 DNA sequence: TGTGCCAGCAGTCTTTTCAGGGGCGATTCACCCCTCCACTTT.

The chain has TRBV5-1 and TRBJ2-2; 8 bases agree with TRBD1. The CDR3 is 17 residues long. V trimming: 0 bases; J trimming: 4 bases; junction bases outside the gene matches: 8. CDR1 and CDR2 from the germline V gene are SGHRS and YFSETQ. For the CDR3, the DNA is TGCGCCAGCAGCTTGGACGTCGGACAGGGAATCACCGGGGAGCTGTTTTTT. This codes for CASSLDVGQGITGELFF.

The chain uses TRBV28 and TRBJ2-7; 11 bases are shared with TRBD2. CDR3 length equals 15 residues. Germline assignment: CDR1 MDHEN and CDR2 SYDVKM. J was trimmed by 5 bases and V by 6 bases; bases with no gene match: 9. The CDR3, as DNA: TGTGCCAGCAGCCTTACTAGCGGGAGAGTCCACGAGCAGTACTTC. Protein: CASSLTSGRVHEQYF.

This clone came up a few times. The chain links TRBV10-3 to TRBJ2-7; TRBD1 or TRBD2 may be the D gene (7 bases each). This CDR3 has 19 amino acids. CDR1 is ENHRY and CDR2 is SYGVKD in the germline V gene. V lost 2 bases and J 0 bases, leaving 23 bases between the germline ends. Written as DNA, the CDR3 is TGTGCCATCAGTGAGGTCCCAGGGGGGGATTTTTCGAGCTCCTACGAGCAGTACTTC. Residues: CAISEVPGGDFSSSYEQYF.

The chain uses TRBV30 and TRBJ1-1, with D possibly TRBD1 on 5 matching bases. CDR1 is GTSNPN, CDR2 SVGIG, per germline (reference sequence). Trimming left V 3 bases short and J 0 bases short, with 14 bases between. This CDR3 contains 15 residues. The CDR3 loop is CAWSPRMGLNTEAFF. Here the CDR3 DNA reads TGTGCCTGGAGCCCAAGGATGGGGCTGAACACTGAAGCTTTCTTT. Full variable domain (outside the CDR3, taken from reference TRBV30 and TRBJ1-1): SQTIHQWPATLVQPVGSPLSLECTVEGTSNPNLYWYRQAAGRGLQLLFYSVGIGQISSEVPQNLSASRPQDRQFILSSKKLLLSDSGFYLCAWSPRMGLNTEAFFGQGTRLTVV.

V and J are TRBV5-1 and TRBJ1-1; D ambiguous. Per germline, CDR1 SGHRS and CDR2 YFSETQ. The CDR3 extends over 15 amino acids. Trimming took 3 bases from V and 1 from J, leaving 13 bases between them. The CDR3 coding sequence is TGCGCCAGCAGCTCCAGGACCGGGCAGAACACTGAAGCTTTCTTT. Encoded protein: CASSSRTGQNTEAFF.

This rearrangement joins TRBV18 to TRBJ2-7; TRBD2 matches at 13 bases. The CDR3 runs to 15 residues. CDR1 is KGHSH, CDR2 LQKENI, per germline. V shed 6 bases, J shed 2 bases, and the junction held 4 bases outside the gene matches. The CDR3 sequence is CASSQGTSGTYEQYF. The CDR3 region has the DNA TGTGCCAGCTCCCAAGGGACTAGCGGGACCTACGAGCAGTACTTC.

This chain joins TRBV5-4 and TRBJ1-5; D is unresolved. V lost 0 bases and J 7 bases, leaving 5 bases between the germline ends. This CDR3 has 12 residues. The germline gives CDR1 SGHNT, CDR2 YYREEE (reference sequence). CDR3 amino acids: CASSLDGQPQHF. The CDR3 coding sequence is TGTGCCAGCAGCTTGGATGGCCAGCCCCAGCATTTT.

The rearrangement links TRBV18 to TRBJ1-2, with D perhaps TRBD1 (5 bases). In germline, CDR1 is KGHSH, CDR2 LQKENI. This CDR3 contains 13 residues. Between the trimmed V and J ends, which lost 3 bases and 4 bases, there was a span of 9 bases. CDR3 sequence reads: CASSPDGGYGYTF. The DNA of the CDR3 is TGTGCCAGCTCACCCGATGGGGGCTATGGCTACACCTTC.

The chain combines TRBV5-8 with TRBJ2-3, with D possibly matching TRBD1 (5 bases). Trimming took 1 base from V and 0 from J, leaving 6 bases between them. This CDR3 comprises 14 residues. The germline V gene has CDR1 SGHTS and CDR2 YDEGEE. The CDR3 DNA follows: TGTGCCAGCAGCTTGAGACAGAGCACAGATACGCAGTATTTT. This sequence encodes CASSLRQSTDTQYF.

This chain joins TRBV5-5 and TRBJ1-2, with D unclear. V was shortened by 0 bases and J by 4 bases, with 7 bases between the two germline ends. The CDR3 has 13 residues. Germline CDR1 is SGHKS and CDR2 is YYEKEE (reference sequence). The CDR3 loop is CASSLGQSYGYTF. The CDR3 DNA reads as TGTGCCAGCAGCTTGGGACAAAGCTATGGCTACACCTTC.

This clone was counted a few times. The chain employs TRBV7-2 and TRBJ2-1; 9 nucleotides align to TRBD1. The CDR3 contains 15 residues. The J segment lost 0 bases and the V segment lost 5 bases, leaving 2 bases of the junction unmatched. Looked up from germline, CDR1 is SGHTA and CDR2 is FQGNSA. The CDR3 sequence is CASSPGQGSYNEQFF. In DNA, the CDR3 is TGTGCCAGCAGCCCGGGACAGGGCTCCTACAATGAGCAGTTCTTC.

The genes are TRBV9 and TRBJ2-6, with 8 bases lining up with TRBD1. With V trimmed by 0 bases and J by 0 bases, 8 bases remained unmatched. From germline, CDR1 is SGDLS and CDR2 YYNGEE. The CDR3 is 19 amino acids. DNA for the CDR3: TGTGCCAGCAGCGTAGCTCCGGGACAGGAATTCTCTGGGGCCAACGTCCTGACTTTC. The encoded protein is CASSVAPGQEFSGANVLTF. Full variable domain (remainder filled in from reference TRBV9 and TRBJ2-6): DSGVTQTPKHLITATGQRVTLRCSPRSGDLSVYWYQQSLDQGLQFLIQYYNGEERAKGNILERFSAQQFPDLHSELNLSSLELGDSALYFCASSVAPGQEFSGANVLTFGAGSRLTVL.

The chain employs TRBV7-9 and TRBJ1-2; D is ambiguous. The V end lost 8 bases, the J end lost 4 bases, and 11 bases lay between the germline ends. The length of the CDR3 is 12 residues. In germline, CDR1 is SEHNR, CDR2 FQNEAQ (reference sequence). Written as DNA, the CDR3 is TGTGCCAGCTGTAGAGACGGCTATGGCTACACCTTC. Encoded protein: CASCRDGYGYTF.

The V and J genes are TRBV5-1 and TRBJ2-5; TRBD1 might be the D (5 bases). The V gene lost 5 bases and the J gene lost 0 bases, with 14 bases spanning the gap. Germline lookup yields CDR1 SGHRS and CDR2 YFSETQ. This CDR3 is 15 amino acids long. The CDR3 sequence is CASSFQGSYQETQYF. The CDR3 DNA is TGCGCCAGCAGTTTTCAGGGATCGTACCAAGAGACCCAGTACTTC.

This chain links TRBV18 with TRBJ1-6; no clear D. The CDR3 has 15 amino acids. Germline values: CDR1 KGHSH, CDR2 LQKENI. Trimming took 1 base from V and 8 from J, leaving 12 bases between them. CDR3 region: CASSPRAPADSPLHF. The CDR3 DNA reads as TGTGCCAGCTCACCACGGGCCCCTGCTGATTCACCCCTCCACTTT. The whole variable domain, remainder taken from reference TRBV18 and TRBJ1-6, is NAGVMQNPRHLVRRRGQEARLRCSPMKGHSHVYWYRQLPEEGLKFMVYLQKENIIDESGMPKERFSAEFPKEGPSILRIQQVVRGDSAAYFCASSPRAPADSPLHFGNGTRLTVT.

The chain has TRBV27 and TRBJ2-5; no clear D. The CDR3 contains 14 residues. With 5 bases removed from V and 2 bases from J, the gap between germline ends came to 12 bases. CDR1 MNHEY and CDR2 SMNVEV come from the germline V gene (reference sequence). This CDR3 is CASSPAMIQETQYF. CDR3 DNA: TGTGCCAGCAGTCCTGCCATGATTCAAGAGACCCAGTACTTC.

This chain links TRBV30 with TRBJ1-6; D gene unclear. Germline V gives CDR1 GTSNPN, CDR2 SVGIG (reference sequence). With 0 bases removed from V and 9 bases from J, the gap between germline ends came to 12 bases. The CDR3 covers 14 residues. The CDR3 region has the DNA TGTGCCTGGAGTGTCAACCGAGTCGGTTCACCCCTCCACTTT. The encoded protein is CAWSVNRVGSPLHF.

The V gene is TRBV10-3, the J gene TRBJ2-2, with 9 bases aligning to TRBD1. Unmatched junction bases numbered 2, after V lost 5 bases and J lost 4 bases. CDR3 length equals 14 residues. CDR1 is ENHRY and CDR2 is SYGVKD in the germline V gene. The CDR3 DNA follows: TGTGCCATCAGTAAACAGGGGGCCACCGGGGAGCTGTTTTTT. Residues: CAISKQGATGELFF.

Here the CDR3 reads CASSLGVNRDREKLFF. CDR3 coding DNA: TGCGCCAGCAGCCTGGGGGTGAACAGGGATCGGGAAAAACTGTTTTTT. This chain uses TRBV5-1 with TRBJ1-4; possible D gene TRBD1, 6 bases. There are 16 residues in the CDR3. Germline CDR1 and CDR2: SGHRS and YFSETQ. Trimming cost V 4 bases and J 8 bases, with 21 bases left between them.

The rearrangement links TRBV6-6 to TRBJ2-1, with 8 bases fitting TRBD2. CDR1 and CDR2 from the germline V gene are MNHNY and SVGAGI (reference sequence). Trimming removed 7 bases from V and 6 bases from J; junction bases left unmatched: 5. This CDR3 region has 13 residues. The CDR3 reads CASTQLAANEQFF. As DNA, the CDR3 is TGTGCCAGCACACAACTAGCGGCCAATGAGCAGTTCTTC.

The rearrangement joins TRBV5-1 to TRBJ1-2; no definite D call. CDR3 size: 13 residues. Per the germline V gene, CDR1 is SGHRS and CDR2 is YFSETQ. The V end lost 0 bases, the J end lost 8 bases, and 11 bases lay between the germline ends. CDR3 nucleotides: TGCGCCAGCAGCTTGGAAGGGCCGGAGGGCTACACCTTC. Its protein product is CASSLEGPEGYTF.

V gene TRBV5-8 combines with J gene TRBJ2-1; D may be TRBD1 or TRBD2 (6 bases each). Germline values: CDR1 SGHTS, CDR2 YDEGEE. V dropped 2 bases and J dropped 8 bases, with 17 bases sitting between them. The CDR3 consists of 15 residues. This CDR3 is CASSFRRGPVDEQFF. CDR3 bases: TGTGCCAGCAGCTTTCGACGGGGGCCGGTGGATGAGCAGTTCTTC.

The J gene is TRBJ1-6, the V gene TRBV28; D ambiguous. The germline V gene has CDR1 MDHEN and CDR2 SYDVKM. This CDR3 region has 14 residues. Trimming removed 2 bases at V and 6 bases at J, with 8 bases between. Here the CDR3 reads CASSLEEGNSPLHF. The CDR3 nucleotides are TGTGCCAGCAGTTTAGAGGAGGGTAATTCACCCCTCCACTTT.